A single TCR beta chain is shown here with its context. This sample is part of a study of technical replicates of blood from a few donors. TCRdb's copy holds only in-frame clones and misses some; the assay was immunoSEQ multiplex PCR. This sample has more than 65,000 clones, with 85% to 95% found just once. The ends were cut back, 8 bases at V and 4 bases at J, with 19 bases in the middle. Germline V lookup: CDR1 SNHLY, CDR2 FYNNEI. This CDR3 spans 15 amino acids. Material: T cells isolated from PBMCs. This chain connects TRBV2 to TRBJ2-3; D is possibly TRBD2 (5 bases). The origin of this receptor is a human donor in good health. The chain's CDR3 is CASERSLISADTQYF. The CDR3 bases are TGTGCCAGCGAGCGGAGCCTAATCTCCGCAGATACGCAGTATTTT. The complete variable domain, with remaining parts taken from reference TRBV2 and TRBJ2-3, reads EPEVTQTPSHQVTQMGQEVILRCVPISNHLYFYWYRQILGQKVEFLVSFYNNEISEKSEIFDDQFSVERPDGSNFTLKIRSTKLEDSAMYFCASERSLISADTQYFGPGTRLTVL.